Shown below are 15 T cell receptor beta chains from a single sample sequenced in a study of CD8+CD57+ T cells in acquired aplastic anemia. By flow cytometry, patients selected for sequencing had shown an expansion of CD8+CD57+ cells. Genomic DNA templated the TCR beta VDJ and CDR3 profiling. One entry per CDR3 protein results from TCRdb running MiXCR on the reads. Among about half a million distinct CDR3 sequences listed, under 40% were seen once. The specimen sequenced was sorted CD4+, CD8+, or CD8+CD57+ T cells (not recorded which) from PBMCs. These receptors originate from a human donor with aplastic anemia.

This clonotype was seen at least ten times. The CDR3 is CSAGRQGLGYGYTF. The CDR3 region has the DNA TGCAGTGCTGGTCGACAGGGACTAGGCTATGGCTACACCTTC. The gene calls are TRBV20-1 and TRBJ1-2; 7 bases fit TRBD1. The CDR3 sequence is 14 residues long. Germline assignment: CDR1 DFQATT and CDR2 SNEGSKA (reference sequence). The junction had 10 bases not matched to a gene; V was cut back by 5 bases and J by 4 bases.

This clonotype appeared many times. The CDR3 spells CASSVDGGLMGYTF. The CDR3 DNA follows: TGTGCCAGCAGCGTGGACGGCGGACTTATGGGCTACACCTTC. The chain carries TRBV7-2 and TRBJ1-2; the D is unclear. Germline V CDR1 and CDR2: SGHTA, FQGNSA. The germline V and J ends were trimmed by 5 bases and 8 bases, with 18 bases remaining between them. The CDR3 has 14 amino acids.

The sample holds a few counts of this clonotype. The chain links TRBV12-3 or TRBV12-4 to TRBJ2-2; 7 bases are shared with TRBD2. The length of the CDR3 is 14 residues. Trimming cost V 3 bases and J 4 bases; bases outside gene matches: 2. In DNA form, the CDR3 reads TGTGCCAGCAGTTTGGGCGGGGGCACCGGGGAGCTGTTTTTT. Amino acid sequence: CASSLGGGTGELFF.

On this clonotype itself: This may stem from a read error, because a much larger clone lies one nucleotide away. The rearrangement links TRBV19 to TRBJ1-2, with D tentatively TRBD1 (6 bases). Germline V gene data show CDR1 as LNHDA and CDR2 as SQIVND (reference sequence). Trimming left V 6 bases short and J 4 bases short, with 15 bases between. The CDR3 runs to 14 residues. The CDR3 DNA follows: TGTGCCAGTAGGAAAACAGGGACCAGCTATGGCTACACCTTC. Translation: CASRKTGTSYGYTF. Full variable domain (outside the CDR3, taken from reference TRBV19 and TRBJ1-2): DGGITQSPKYLFRKEGQNVTLSCEQNLNHDAMYWYRQDPGQGLRLIYYSQIVNDFQKGDIAEGYSVSREKKESFPLTVTSAQKNPTAFYLCASRKTGTSYGYTFGSGTRLTVV.

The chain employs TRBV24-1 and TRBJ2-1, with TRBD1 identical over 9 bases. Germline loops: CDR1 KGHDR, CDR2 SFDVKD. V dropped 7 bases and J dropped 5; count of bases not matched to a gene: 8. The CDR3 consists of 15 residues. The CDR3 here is CATSKTGGGNNEQFF. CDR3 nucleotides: TGTGCCACCAGCAAGACAGGGGGAGGGAACAATGAGCAGTTCTTC.

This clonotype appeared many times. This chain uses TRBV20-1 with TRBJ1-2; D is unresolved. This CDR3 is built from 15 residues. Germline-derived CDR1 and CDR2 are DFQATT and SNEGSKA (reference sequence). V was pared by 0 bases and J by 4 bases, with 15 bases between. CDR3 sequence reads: CSARDIRMPSYGYTF. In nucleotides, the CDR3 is TGCAGTGCTAGAGATATTCGAATGCCCAGCTATGGCTACACCTTC.

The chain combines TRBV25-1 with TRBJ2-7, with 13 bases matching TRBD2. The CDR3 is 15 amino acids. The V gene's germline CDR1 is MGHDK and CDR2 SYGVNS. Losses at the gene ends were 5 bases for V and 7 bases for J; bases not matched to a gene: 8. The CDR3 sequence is CASSMMGLAGCEQYF. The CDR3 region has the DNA TGTGCCAGCAGTATGATGGGACTAGCGGGATGTGAGCAGTACTTC.

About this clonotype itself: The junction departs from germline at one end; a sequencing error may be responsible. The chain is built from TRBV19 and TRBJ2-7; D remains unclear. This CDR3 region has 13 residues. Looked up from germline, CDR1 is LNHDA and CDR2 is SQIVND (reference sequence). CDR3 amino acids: CASSISRAYDQYF. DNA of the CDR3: TGTGCCAGTAGTATTTCCAGAGCCTACGACCAGTACTTC.

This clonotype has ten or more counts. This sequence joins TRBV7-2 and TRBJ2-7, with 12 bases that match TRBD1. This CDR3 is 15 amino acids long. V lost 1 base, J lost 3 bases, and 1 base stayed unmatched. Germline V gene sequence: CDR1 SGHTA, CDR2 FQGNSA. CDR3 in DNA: TGTGCCAGCAGCTTAGGGGACAGGGGGCGCTACGAGCAGTACTTC. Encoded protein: CASSLGDRGRYEQYF.

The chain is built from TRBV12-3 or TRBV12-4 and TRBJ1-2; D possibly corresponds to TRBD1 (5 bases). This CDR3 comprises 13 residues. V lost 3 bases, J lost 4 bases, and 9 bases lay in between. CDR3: CASSLERGYGYTF. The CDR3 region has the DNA TGTGCCAGCAGTTTGGAAAGGGGCTATGGCTACACCTTC.

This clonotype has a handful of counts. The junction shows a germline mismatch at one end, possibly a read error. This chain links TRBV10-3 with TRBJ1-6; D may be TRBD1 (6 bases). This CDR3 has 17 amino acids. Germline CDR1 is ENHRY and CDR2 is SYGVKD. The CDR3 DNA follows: TGTGCCAGCAGTGTCCTCGGTCCAGGGGTGGGAAATTCACCCCTCCACTTT. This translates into CASSVLGPGVGNSPLHF.

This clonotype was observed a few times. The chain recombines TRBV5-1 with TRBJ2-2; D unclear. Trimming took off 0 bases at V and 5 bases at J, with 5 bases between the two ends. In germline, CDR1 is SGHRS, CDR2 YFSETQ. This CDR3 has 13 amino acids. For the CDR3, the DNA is TGCGCCAGCAGCTTGGAGCTGACCGGGGAGCTGTTTTTT. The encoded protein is CASSLELTGELFF.

Here the CDR3 DNA reads TGTGCCAGCACCGGACCGGACAGGGTGGGCGAGCAGTACTTC. Its protein is CASTGPDRVGEQYF. The gene calls are TRBV2 and TRBJ2-7, with 8 bases that match TRBD1. The trim removed 7 bases at V and 6 bases at J, leaving 11 bases unmatched. CDR1 is SNHLY and CDR2 is FYNNEI in the germline V gene. The CDR3 is made up of 14 amino acids.

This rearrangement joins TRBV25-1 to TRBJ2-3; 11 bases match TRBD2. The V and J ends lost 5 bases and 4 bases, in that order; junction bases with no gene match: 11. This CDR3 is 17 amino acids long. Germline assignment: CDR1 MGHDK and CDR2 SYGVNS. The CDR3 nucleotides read TGTGCCAGCAGTACCCACAGACTAGCGGGGATCGCAGATACGCAGTATTTT. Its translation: CASSTHRLAGIADTQYF.

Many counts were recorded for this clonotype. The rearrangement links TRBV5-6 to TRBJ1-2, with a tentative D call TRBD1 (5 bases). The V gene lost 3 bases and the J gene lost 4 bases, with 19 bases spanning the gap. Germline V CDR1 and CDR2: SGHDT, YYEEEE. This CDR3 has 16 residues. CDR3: CASSSDSLPSRYGYTF. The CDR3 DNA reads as TGTGCCAGCAGCTCCGACAGCCTCCCTAGTCGCTATGGCTACACCTTC.